These T cell receptor beta chains were read from a single sample in a study of CD8 T cells in Susac syndrome. Each CDR3 protein is one row after TCRdb ran MiXCR on the immunoSEQ multiplex PCR reads. The sample consists of approximately 190,000 distinct CDR3 sequences, more than 90% of them appearing once. Sequenced sample: CD4+ T cells from PBMCs. Source of these receptors: a human donor with Susac syndrome. Each CDR3 is given with its conserved first and last residue. The D gene is left open where the match is weak. Size tells how often a clone was seen (once, few, many) or the class of an expanded clone, and some rows leave it out.

>TRBV30|NA|TRBD1|15|TRBJ2-2
TGTGCCTGGAGGATCCCGGACAGGGGACCCGGGGAGCTGTTTTTT
CAWRIPDRGPGELFF
>TRBV12-3/TRBV12-4|NA|TRBD2|14|TRBJ2-1
TGTGCCAGCACCAAATTTAGCGGGGACAATGAGCAGTTCTTC
CASTKFSGDNEQFF
>TRBV12-3/TRBV12-4|NA|NA|14|TRBJ1-1
TGTGCCAGCAGTTTATGGGATATGAACACTGAAGCTTTCTTT
CASSLWDMNTEAFF
>TRBV7-2|NA|NA|14|TRBJ2-3
TGTGCCAGCAGCTTGAACCCCCAAGGAGATACGCAGTATTTT
CASSLNPQGDTQYF
>TRBV5-6|NA|NA|16|TRBJ2-4
TGTGCCAGCAGCTCGCCGGGAACGACGGCCAAAAACATTCAGTACTTC
CASSSPGTTAKNIQYF
>TRBV29-1|few|NA|12|TRBJ1-2
TGCAGCGTTGCTTCTTCTAACTATGGCTACACCTTC
CSVASSNYGYTF
>TRBV29-1|NA|TRBD1|13|TRBJ2-5
TGCAGCGTTCTACAGGGGCCCCAAGAGACCCAGTACTTC
CSVLQGPQETQYF
>TRBV2|NA|TRBD1|16|TRBJ2-1
TGTGCCAGCTCCTCAGGGGGCGCCCCCTCCTACAATGAGCAGTTCTTC
CASSSGGAPSYNEQFF
>TRBV19|NA|TRBD1|13|TRBJ1-2
TGTGCCAGTAGTACTGGGACAGGCTATGGCTACACCTTC
CASSTGTGYGYTF
>TRBV6-2/TRBV6-3|NA|NA|14|TRBJ1-2
TGTGCCAGCAGTGCCCGCGGACCTAACTATGGCTACACCTTC
CASSARGPNYGYTF
>TRBV4-3|NA|NA|14|TRBJ1-5
TGCGCCAGCAGCCAAGATCTCATAAATCAGCCCCAGCATTTT
CASSQDLINQPQHF
>TRBV12-3/TRBV12-4|NA|NA|14|TRBJ1-4
TGTGCCAGCAGTGACGGGACCCTTAATGAAAAACTGTTTTTT
CASSDGTLNEKLFF
>TRBV5-1|NA|TRBD2|16|TRBJ2-5
TGCGCCAGCAGCCTCGCCGAGCGGGGGGCCGTGGAGACCCAGTACTTC
CASSLAERGAVETQYF
>TRBV29-1|NA|NA|13|TRBJ2-6
TGCAGCGTTGCGGCCTCTGGGGCCAACGTCCTGACTTTC
CSVAASGANVLTF
>TRBV6-6|NA|TRBD1|15|TRBJ1-5
TGTGCCAGCAGTCGGGGGACAGGGCACAATCAGCCCCAGCATTTT
CASSRGTGHNQPQHF
>TRBV29-1|NA|NA|15|TRBJ1-1
TGCAGCGTTCGGTCGCCCCGCCAGGGTCAGACTGAAGCTTTCTTT
CSVRSPRQGQTEAFF
>TRBV6-2/TRBV6-3|NA|NA|12|TRBJ2-7
TGTGCCAGCAGTATGGGATCCCACGAGCAGTACTTC
CASSMGSHEQYF
>TRBV28|NA|TRBD1|16|TRBJ2-6
TGTGCCAGCAGTTTTTTAACAGGGGCTGGGGCCAACGTCCTGACTTTC
CASSFLTGAGANVLTF
>TRBV30|NA|NA|14|TRBJ1-1
TGTGCCTGGAGTGACCCGACAGCGAACACTGAAGCTTTCTTT
CAWSDPTANTEAFF
>TRBV7-8|NA|NA|15|TRBJ1-3
TGTGCCAGCCGCCCTCCGGGGCAGTATGGAAACACCATATATTTT
CASRPPGQYGNTIYF
>TRBV7-6|NA|NA|12|TRBJ2-2
TGTGCCAGCGCATTTGGGGACGGGGAGCTGTTTTTT
CASAFGDGELFF
>TRBV30|NA|TRBD1|12|TRBJ2-7
TGTGCCTGGAGTGTAGGGGGCATCGAGCAGTACTTC
CAWSVGGIEQYF
>TRBV30|NA|NA|12|TRBJ1-1
TGTGCCTGGAGTGTAGGGCCGATGCAAGCTTTCTTT
CAWSVGPMQAFF
>TRBV20-1|NA|TRBD1|16|TRBJ2-4
TGCAGTGCTGCAAGACCGGGACAGAGAACTAAAAACATTCAGTACTTC
CSAARPGQRTKNIQYF
>TRBV19|NA|NA|15|TRBJ1-5
TGTGCCAGTAGCCGCCAAGTGTTTGCCAATCAGCCCCAGCATTTT
CASSRQVFANQPQHF
>TRBV6-1|NA|TRBD2|17|TRBJ2-2
TGTGCCAGCACCCGGCCCCTAGCGGACCCCTACACCGGGGAGCTGTTTTTT
CASTRPLADPYTGELFF
>TRBV20-1|NA|NA|14|TRBJ2-3
TGCAGTGCTAGAGATCCTGGGGATCGAGATACGCAGTATTTT
CSARDPGDRDTQYF
>TRBV4-3|NA|NA|15|TRBJ2-3
TGCGCCAGCAGCCAAGATACCGTGTGGGCTGGTACGCAGTATTTT
CASSQDTVWAGTQYF
>TRBV3-1|NA|NA|16|TRBJ2-6
TGTGCCAGCAGCCAAGATCTGGCCCCTGGGGCCAACGTCCTGACTTTC
CASSQDLAPGANVLTF
>TRBV3-1|NA|NA|15|TRBJ2-4
TGTGCCAGCAGCCAAGATAGTTTGATGACTAACATTCAGTACTTC
CASSQDSLMTNIQYF
>TRBV20-1|NA|TRBD1|14|TRBJ1-2
TGCAGTGCTCGCGGACAGGGGGCCCTAGGAGGCTACACCTTC
CSARGQGALGGYTF
>TRBV20-1|NA|NA|14|TRBJ1-6
TGCAGTGCTAGAGATGGCAGGGGAAATTCACCCCTCCACTTT
CSARDGRGNSPLHF
>TRBV9|NA|NA|14|TRBJ2-1
TGTGCCAGCAGCGTAGTCCAGTCGGGCGATGAGCAGTTCTTC
CASSVVQSGDEQFF
>TRBV3-1|NA|NA|13|TRBJ2-3
TGTGCCAGCAGCCAAGTAGCACCAGATACGCAGTATTTT
CASSQVAPDTQYF
>TRBV9|NA|TRBD1|19|TRBJ2-2
TGTGCCAGCAGCGGAAATCCGATGTCTGGCAGGGGGCTTATCGGGGAGCTGTTTTTT
CASSGNPMSGRGLIGELFF
>TRBV14|NA|NA|13|TRBJ1-2
TGTGCCAGCAGCCAAGTACAGGGATCGGGCTACACCTTC
CASSQVQGSGYTF
>TRBV5-1|NA|TRBD1|13|TRBJ1-1
TGCGCCAGCAGCTCAACAGGGGAAGCTGAAGCTTTCTTT
CASSSTGEAEAFF
>TRBV5-1|NA|TRBD2|14|TRBJ2-4
TGCGCCAGCAGCTTGGTACCAGCGGGGGGGGAGCAGTACTTC
CASSLVPAGGEQYF
>TRBV12-3/TRBV12-4|NA|NA|14|TRBJ2-4
TGTGCCAGCAGTTTAGGCAGGGATTCCTTTCACCAGTACTTC
CASSLGRDSFHQYF
>TRBV29-1|NA|TRBD2|14|TRBJ2-7
TGCAGCGTAGCAACGGGACTAGCATCCTACGAGCAGTACTTC
CSVATGLASYEQYF
>TRBV29-1|NA|TRBD2|12|TRBJ2-7
TGCAGCGCTCGAGCGGGAACCTACGAGCAGTACTTC
CSARAGTYEQYF
>TRBV5-1|NA|NA|13|TRBJ2-5
TGCGCCAGCAGCTGGGACACCCAAGAGACCCAGTACTTC
CASSWDTQETQYF
>TRBV15|NA|NA|15|TRBJ1-4
TGTGCCACCAGCAGAGAAGGGGAAATCGGAGAAAAACTGTTTTTT
CATSREGEIGEKLFF